One T cell receptor beta chain is described in this entry. Its target is not known. The data are from a study of cytomegalovirus exposure and HLA in healthy donors. Study-wide findings and caveats: Using a false discovery rate of 0.05, a later analysis showed that roughly 16,000 TCR beta sequences were associated with HLA alleles.

The trim removed 3 bases at V and 0 bases at J, leaving 1 base unmatched. This CDR3 has 15 amino acids. CDR1 and CDR2 from the germline V gene are LNHNV and YYDKDF (reference sequence). This PCR relied on a set of 60 Vbeta primers and 13 Jbeta primers. The method was immunoSEQ multiplex PCR; TCRdb's version includes in-frame clones alone and lacks a portion of them. The sample consists of some 170,000 clones, roughly 76% of them appearing once. This chain links TRBV15 with TRBJ1-5; TRBD1 aligns across 8 bases. The clonotype originates from a woman younger than 35 in good health and CMV-seropositive. Input material: PBMCs. The CDR3 loop is CATSRTGDSNQPQHF. CDR3 nucleotide sequence: TGTGCCACCAGCAGGACAGGGGATAGCAATCAGCCCCAGCATTTT.